The rows below give T cell receptor beta chains drawn from one sample of a study of graft-versus-host responses after intestinal transplantation. The protocol was immunoSEQ multiplex PCR, while the TCRdb copy is restricted to in-frame clones and leaves out a portion. The profile shows 20,000 or so clones, 80% to 95% of them singletons. Material: PBMCs, obtained less than 400 days after transplant. These receptors were obtained from a human patient who received an intestinal transplant, so some T cells may come from the graft donor. Both conserved end residues are part of each CDR3. D genes are given only for firm matches. Only part of the rows carry a size: once, few, many, or a class if the clone is expanded.

TGTGCCAGCAGTGAATTCCCTTGGAGGATCGACAATGAGCAGTTCTTC	CASSEFPWRIDNEQFF	-	-	TRBJ2-1	TRBV6-1
TGCGCCAGCAGCCAAGAGGTTGCGGGGGGGCTAATTAAGTACGAGCAGTACTTC	CASSQEVAGGLIKYEQYF	-	TRBD2	TRBJ2-7	TRBV4-1
TGCAGCGTTCGTGGAGGGTCAAACACTGAAGCTTTCTTT	CSVRGGSNTEAFF	-	-	TRBJ1-1	TRBV29-1
TGTGCCAGCAGCGTACAGGGAAAAGCGTCAGATACGCAGTATTTT	CASSVQGKASDTQYF	few	-	TRBJ2-3	TRBV6-6
TGTGCCAGCAGCCCAGAGGGCATTTACAATGAGCAGTTCTTC	CASSPEGIYNEQFF	once	-	TRBJ2-1	TRBV7-3
TGCGCCAGCAGTCTCTGGGGTGGGTGGCAGCCCCAGCATTTT	CASSLWGGWQPQHF	-	-	TRBJ1-5	TRBV5-1
TGCAGCGTGTATTCCGCCGGGGAGCTGTTTTTT	CSVYSAGELFF	-	-	TRBJ2-2	TRBV29-1
TGTGCCAGCAGCTACCGGACTGGATCCTACGAGCAGTACTTC	CASSYRTGSYEQYF	-	-	TRBJ2-7	TRBV13
TGTGCCAGCAGCGTCGGGGCAACCGGGGAGCTGTTTTTT	CASSVGATGELFF	-	-	TRBJ2-2	TRBV7-3
TGTGCCAGCAGCCCACCTCGCGGCGAGCAGTACTTC	CASSPPRGEQYF	-	-	TRBJ2-7	TRBV6-6
TGTGCCAGCAGTTACGGAGGGCCCTCCGCCTACGAGCAGTACTTC	CASSYGGPSAYEQYF	once	-	TRBJ2-7	TRBV6-6
TGTGCAAGTCGCTTACCCGGGTCTAGCGGCTACGAGCAGTACTTC	CASRLPGSSGYEQYF	few	-	TRBJ2-7	TRBV12-2
TGCGCCAGCAGCCTAAGGGTTTATACAGATACGCAGTATTTT	CASSLRVYTDTQYF	-	-	TRBJ2-3	TRBV5-1
TGCGCCAGCAGCTTGTCAGGGCCCGAGCAGTACTTC	CASSLSGPEQYF	-	-	TRBJ2-7	TRBV5-1
TGTGCCAGCACGGGATCCTACGAGCAGTACTTC	CASTGSYEQYF	-	-	TRBJ2-7	TRBV28
TGTGCCAGCAGGAGACTGAACACTGAAGCTTTCTTT	CASRRLNTEAFF	-	-	TRBJ1-1	TRBV2
TGTGCCAGCAGCCGATACGGGACGGGGGAGCTGTTTTTT	CASSRYGTGELFF	-	-	TRBJ2-2	TRBV7-2
TGTGCCAGCAGCCCGAGCCTGGGCGAGCAGTACTTC	CASSPSLGEQYF	once	-	TRBJ2-7	TRBV11-1
TGTGCCAGCAGCGTAGGCGTACCGTCTAGCATCTTTAACAATGAGCAGTTCTTC	CASSVGVPSSIFNNEQFF	-	-	TRBJ2-1	TRBV9
TGTGCCAGCAGTGACAAGAGGGGGGCGGGGGCCTTACCAAGAGTAGCGTACTTC	CASSDKRGAGALPRVAYF	-	-	TRBJ2-5	TRBV6-1
TGTGCCAGCAGCCAGAACCCTAGCGGTTCCTACGAGCAGTACTTC	CASSQNPSGSYEQYF	-	TRBD2	TRBJ2-7	TRBV7-3
TGCAGCGTTGAAGGGACTAGCGGGACCTACAATGAGCAGTTCTTC	CSVEGTSGTYNEQFF	-	TRBD2	TRBJ2-1	TRBV29-1
TGTGCCAGCTCGCCGACAGGGTGGATTGAAGCTTTCTTT	CASSPTGWIEAFF	-	TRBD1	TRBJ1-1	TRBV28
TGTGCCACCAGCAGAGATGGGAACACCATATATTTT	CATSRDGNTIYF	-	-	TRBJ1-3	TRBV15
TGTGCCAGCAGTGATACTGGCGGGGTCTCCTACGAGCAGTACTTC	CASSDTGGVSYEQYF	-	-	TRBJ2-7	TRBV25-1
TGTGCCAGCAGCCCGGGACTTTCCAATCAGCCCCAGCATTTT	CASSPGLSNQPQHF	-	-	TRBJ1-5	TRBV6-6
TGTGCCAGCAGGCCTAGCGGGGGGGACGAGCAGTACTTC	CASRPSGGDEQYF	-	TRBD2	TRBJ2-7	TRBV6-5
TGTGCCAGCAGTGAATCCGCCCCAAGTTATTCACCCCTCCACTTT	CASSESAPSYSPLHF	-	-	TRBJ1-6	TRBV2
TGTGCCAGCAGTTTGGGGGGCGTGAACACTGAAGCTTTCTTT	CASSLGGVNTEAFF	-	-	TRBJ1-1	TRBV28
TGTGCCAGCAGCTTAGTGGGGTACGGAGACGAGCAGTACTTC	CASSLVGYGDEQYF	-	-	TRBJ2-7	TRBV11-2
TGTGCCAGCAGTGATATCACGCTGGGTAGAGGAAACACCATATATTTT	CASSDITLGRGNTIYF	-	-	TRBJ1-3	TRBV25-1
TGTGCCAGCAGTTTAGGAGGGCGGGAGCAGTACTTC	CASSLGGREQYF	-	-	TRBJ2-7	TRBV6-6
TGCGCCAGCAGCGAAGGACAGAACACCGGGGAGCTGTTTTTT	CASSEGQNTGELFF	-	-	TRBJ2-2	TRBV5-1
TGCAGCGTCCTGACAATGGCCTTGAACACTGAAGCTTTCTTT	CSVLTMALNTEAFF	-	-	TRBJ1-1	TRBV29-1
TGTGCCAGCAGCTTAGACGACTTGGTCAAAAACATTCAGTACTTC	CASSLDDLVKNIQYF	few	-	TRBJ2-4	TRBV11-2
TGTGCCAGCAGCCCGATTATAAACACTGAAGCTTTCTTT	CASSPIINTEAFF	-	-	TRBJ1-1	TRBV6-5
TGTGCCAGCAGCCCTCCCCTCACAGATACGCAGTATTTT	CASSPPLTDTQYF	-	-	TRBJ2-3	TRBV6-5
TGCGCCAGCAGCTTGGCCCCTCGGGGGGCCGGCTCTGGGGCCAACGTCCTGACTTTC	CASSLAPRGAGSGANVLTF	-	-	TRBJ2-6	TRBV5-1
TGTGCCAGCTCACCTACAGGGAGCACTGAAGCTTTCTTT	CASSPTGSTEAFF	once	-	TRBJ1-1	TRBV18
TGTGCCAGCAGCTTAACGAGGGGGAGTCGAGGGGGGCTCTTC	CASSLTRGSRGGLF	-	-	TRBJ2-1	TRBV7-8
TGTGCCAGCAGTGATCTGGTAGGGAAAGAGAACATTCAGTACTTC	CASSDLVGKENIQYF	-	-	TRBJ2-4	TRBV6-1
TGTGCCAGCGCGCCTAGCGGGAGGCCCGGGGAGCTGTTTTTT	CASAPSGRPGELFF	-	TRBD2	TRBJ2-2	TRBV11-3
TGCGCCAGCAGTAAGGGGGCGCAAAACTATGGCTACACCTTC	CASSKGAQNYGYTF	once	TRBD1	TRBJ1-2	TRBV5-1
TGTGCCAGCAGCCTAGGTGGTGAGCAGTTCTTC	CASSLGGEQFF	-	-	TRBJ2-1	TRBV14
TGTGCCACCAGCAGAGATATGGGACAGGGGAATGAGCAGTTCTTC	CATSRDMGQGNEQFF	-	TRBD1	TRBJ2-1	TRBV15
TGTGCCAGCAGCCCTGATACAGGGTACCAAGAGACCCAGTACTTC	CASSPDTGYQETQYF	-	-	TRBJ2-5	TRBV7-9
TGTGCCAGCAGCCCCGGGGCCCACGAGCAGTACTTC	CASSPGAHEQYF	-	-	TRBJ2-7	TRBV7-9
TGTGCAAGTCGCTTAGTCATGGGGGGGCGGAAACTCTACGAGCAGTACTTC	CASRLVMGGRKLYEQYF	medium-sized	-	TRBJ2-7	TRBV12-2
TGTGCCAGCAGTTCCCAGGGGTGGATGGAGACCCAGTACTTC	CASSSQGWMETQYF	-	-	TRBJ2-5	TRBV27
TGCAGCGTTGAACCATTAGGGACTAGCGGGAGGCCCCAGTACTTC	CSVEPLGTSGRPQYF	once	TRBD2	TRBJ2-5	TRBV29-1
TGTGCCAGCAGCAAGGGGTGGGACAGAGCTATCCTTAGCAATCAGCCCCAGCATTTT	CASSKGWDRAILSNQPQHF	-	-	TRBJ1-5	TRBV21-1
TGTGCCAGCAGTGCGAGGACAGGATCTACAGGCTACACCTTC	CASSARTGSTGYTF	-	TRBD1	TRBJ1-2	TRBV2
TGCGCCAGCAGCTTGGGGACAGGGAGCTCCTACAATGAGCAGTTCTTC	CASSLGTGSSYNEQFF	-	TRBD1	TRBJ2-1	TRBV5-1